The clone carrying this T cell receptor (beta chain) was detected only a few times. Its target is not known. TCRbeta library construction was performed incorporating unique molecular identifiers. TCRdb processed the PCR reads anew with MiXCR; each CDR3 protein has one entry. This table has about 110,000 distinct CDR3 sequences, around 6.4% appearing once. This sample is drawn from a study of T-cell reconstitution after alpha-beta-depleted transplantation in children. Study-wide points: Fresh T-cell production supplied most of the T-cell counts and diversity seen one year after transplant. Reportedly, only several hundred clones from non-depleted graft cells drove alpha-beta T-cell counts at about two months.

The CDR3 runs 15 residues. Trimming left V 4 bases short and J 0 bases short, with 12 bases between. From germline, CDR1 is PRHDT and CDR2 FYEKMQ (reference sequence). The sequenced sample was PBMCs, mostly from graft donor cells, obtained 360 days after TCRalphabeta/CD19-depleted stem cell transplant. The TCR originated in a male patient aged 2 to 10 who had a stem cell transplant for acute lymphoblastic leukemia, so the T cells may come from the graft donor. The V call is TRBV13, the J call TRBJ2-5; D not resolved. CDR3 nucleotide sequence: TGTGCCAGCAGCTCCGTTGGGCTGTACCAAGAGACCCAGTACTTC. Translation gives CASSSVGLYQETQYF.